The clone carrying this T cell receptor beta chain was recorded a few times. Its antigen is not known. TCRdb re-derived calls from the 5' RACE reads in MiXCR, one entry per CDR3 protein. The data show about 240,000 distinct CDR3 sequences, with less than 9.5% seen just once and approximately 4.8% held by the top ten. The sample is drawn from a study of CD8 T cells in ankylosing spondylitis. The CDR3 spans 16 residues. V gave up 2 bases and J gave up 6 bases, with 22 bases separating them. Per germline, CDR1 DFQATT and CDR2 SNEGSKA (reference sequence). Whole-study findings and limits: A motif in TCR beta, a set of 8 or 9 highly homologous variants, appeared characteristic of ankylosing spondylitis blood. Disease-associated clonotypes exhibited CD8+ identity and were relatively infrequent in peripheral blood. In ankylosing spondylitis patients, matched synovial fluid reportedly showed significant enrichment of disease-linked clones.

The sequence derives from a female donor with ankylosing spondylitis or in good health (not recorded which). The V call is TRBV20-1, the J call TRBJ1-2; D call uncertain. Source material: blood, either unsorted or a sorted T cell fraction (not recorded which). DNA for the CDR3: TGCAGTGCTAGACCGCGGTCCGGTGTGATAGAAGATGGCTACACCTTC. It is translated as CSARPRSGVIEDGYTF.